Listed here are 7 T cell receptor beta chains from one sample, sequenced in a study of blood T cell repertoires in COVID-19. The protocol was immunoSEQ multiplex PCR, while the TCRdb copy is restricted to in-frame clones and leaves out a portion. The sample has 110,000 to 150,000 clones, around 85% seen once. Sequencing used peripheral blood. These TCRs come from a woman of 80 years or more with acute or convalescent COVID-19.

This sequence joins TRBV24-1 and TRBJ1-4, with a tentative D call TRBD1 (6 bases). The ends were cut back, 4 bases at V and 8 bases at J, with 10 bases in the middle. Germline CDR1 KGHDR, CDR2 SFDVKD. The CDR3 has 13 amino acids. The CDR3 loop reads CATSEYRDEKLFF. CDR3 bases: TGTGCCACCAGTGAATACAGGGACGAAAAACTGTTTTTT.

The chain uses TRBV10-3 and TRBJ2-1; TRBD2 agrees at 11 bases. CDR3 length: 16 residues. V lost 1 base, J lost 2 bases, and 1 base stayed unmatched. The V gene's germline CDR1 is ENHRY and CDR2 SYGVKD. Written as DNA, the CDR3 is TGTGCCATCAGTGAGTATAGCGGGGGGGCCTACAATGAGCAGTTCTTC. Encoded protein: CAISEYSGGAYNEQFF.

The chain employs TRBV7-3 and TRBJ1-1, with TRBD1 matching over 7 bases. The length of the CDR3 is 13 residues. Germline CDR1 SGHTA, CDR2 FQGTGA. V gave up 8 bases and J gave up 1 base; unmatched junction bases: 4. This CDR3 is CASAGQQNTEAFF. The DNA for the CDR3 is TGTGCCAGCGCGGGACAGCAGAACACTGAAGCTTTCTTT.

This chain joins TRBV5-1 and TRBJ1-6; TRBD1 might be the D (6 bases). Germline-derived CDR1 and CDR2 are SGHRS and YFSETQ. The CDR3 totals 15 residues. The V end was cut by 4 bases, the J end by 7 bases, with 15 bases between. The chain's CDR3 is CASSARTEKNSPLHF. Here the CDR3 DNA reads TGCGCCAGCAGCGCTCGGACAGAAAAGAATTCACCCCTCCACTTT.

The chain recombines TRBV10-2 with TRBJ1-5; D may be TRBD1 (5 bases). The CDR3 has 16 amino acids. The V gene's germline CDR1 is WSHSY and CDR2 SAAADI. V shed 4 bases and J shed 6 bases, with 19 bases lying between them. The DNA for the CDR3 is TGCGCCAGCAGTGGGGGGAGGGAGCCCGCAGGTCAGCCCCAGCATTTT. It is translated as CASSGGREPAGQPQHF.

The V call is TRBV7-3, the J call TRBJ2-5; 7 positions agree with TRBD1. Germline V gene sequence: CDR1 SGHTA, CDR2 FQGTGA. The V segment lost 5 bases and the J segment 2 bases; nucleotides outside the gene matches: 5. The length of the CDR3 is 14 residues. The CDR3 spells CASSATGVQETQYF. The DNA for the CDR3 is TGTGCCAGCAGCGCCACAGGGGTTCAAGAGACCCAGTACTTC.

The rearrangement joins TRBV4-2 to TRBJ1-1, with D possibly being TRBD1 (5 bases). This CDR3 comprises 17 residues. Germline assignment: CDR1 LGHNA and CDR2 YNFKEQ. Trimming took 1 base from V and 5 from J, leaving 20 bases between them. The CDR3 nucleotides are TGTGCCAGCAGCCAAGGTGGGGCCCTCGAAACGCAGACTGAAGCTTTCTTT. It translates to CASSQGGALETQTEAFF.